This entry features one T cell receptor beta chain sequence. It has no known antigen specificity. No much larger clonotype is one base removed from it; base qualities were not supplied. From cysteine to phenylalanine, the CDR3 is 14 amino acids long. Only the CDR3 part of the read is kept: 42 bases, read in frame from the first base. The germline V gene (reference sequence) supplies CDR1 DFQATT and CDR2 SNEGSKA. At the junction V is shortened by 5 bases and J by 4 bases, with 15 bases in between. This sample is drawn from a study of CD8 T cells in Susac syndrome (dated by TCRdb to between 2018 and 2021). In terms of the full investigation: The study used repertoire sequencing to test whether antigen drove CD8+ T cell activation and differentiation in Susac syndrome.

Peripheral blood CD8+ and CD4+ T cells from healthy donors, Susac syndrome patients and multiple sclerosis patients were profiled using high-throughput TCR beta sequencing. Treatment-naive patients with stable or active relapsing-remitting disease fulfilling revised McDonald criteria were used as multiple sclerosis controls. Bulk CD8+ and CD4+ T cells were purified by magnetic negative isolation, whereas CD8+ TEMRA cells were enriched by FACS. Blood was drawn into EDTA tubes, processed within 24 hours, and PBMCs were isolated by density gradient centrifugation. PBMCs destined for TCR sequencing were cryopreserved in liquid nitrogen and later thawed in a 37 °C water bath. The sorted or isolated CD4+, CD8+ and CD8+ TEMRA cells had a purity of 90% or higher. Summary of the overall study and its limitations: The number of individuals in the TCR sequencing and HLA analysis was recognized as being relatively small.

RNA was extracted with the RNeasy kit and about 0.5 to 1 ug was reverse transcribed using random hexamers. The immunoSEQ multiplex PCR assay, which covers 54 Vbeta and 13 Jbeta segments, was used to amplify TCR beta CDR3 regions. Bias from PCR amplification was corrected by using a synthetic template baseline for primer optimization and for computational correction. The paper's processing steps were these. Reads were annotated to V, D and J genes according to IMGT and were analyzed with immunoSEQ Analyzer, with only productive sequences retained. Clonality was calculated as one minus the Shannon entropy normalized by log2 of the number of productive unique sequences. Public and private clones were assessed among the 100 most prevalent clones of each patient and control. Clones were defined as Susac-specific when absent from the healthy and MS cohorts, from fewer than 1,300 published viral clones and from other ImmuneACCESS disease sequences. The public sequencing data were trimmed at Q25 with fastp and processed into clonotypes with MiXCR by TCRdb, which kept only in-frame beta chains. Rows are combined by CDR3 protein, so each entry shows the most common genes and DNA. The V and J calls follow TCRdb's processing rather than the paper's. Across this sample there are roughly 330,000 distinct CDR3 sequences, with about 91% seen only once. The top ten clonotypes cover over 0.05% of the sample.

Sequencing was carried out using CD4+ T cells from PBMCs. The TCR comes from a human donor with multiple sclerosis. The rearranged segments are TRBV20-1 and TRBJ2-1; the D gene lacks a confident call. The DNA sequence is TGCAGTGCTTCGGTGTTTCCGAATTACAATGAGCAGTTCTTC. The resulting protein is CSASVFPNYNEQFF.